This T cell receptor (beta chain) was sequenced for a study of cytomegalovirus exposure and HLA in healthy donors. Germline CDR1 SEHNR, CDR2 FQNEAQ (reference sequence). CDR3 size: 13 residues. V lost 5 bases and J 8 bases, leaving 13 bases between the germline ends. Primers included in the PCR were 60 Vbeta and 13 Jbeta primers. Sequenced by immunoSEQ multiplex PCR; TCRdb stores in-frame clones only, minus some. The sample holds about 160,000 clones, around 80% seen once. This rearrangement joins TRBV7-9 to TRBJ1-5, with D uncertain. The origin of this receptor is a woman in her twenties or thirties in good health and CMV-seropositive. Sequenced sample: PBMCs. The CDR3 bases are TGTGCCAGCAGCCTAAGACTCAGTGAGCCCCAGCATTTT. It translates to CASSLRLSEPQHF. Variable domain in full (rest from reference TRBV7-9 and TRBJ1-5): DTGVSQNPRHKITKRGQNVTFRCDPISEHNRLYWYRQTLGQGPEFLTYFQNEAQLEKSRLLSDRFSAERPKGSFSTLEIQRTEQGDSAMYLCASSLRLSEPQHFGDGTRLSIL.